A selection of T cell receptor beta chains follows, all from one sample in a study of PD-1 blockade in classical Hodgkin lymphoma. Only in-frame clones appear in the TCRdb table, and some are missing; sequencing was by immunoSEQ multiplex PCR. Of 30,000 to 45,000 clones in the sample, around nine tenths are singletons; the top ten hold roughly 7.7%. The specimen was peripheral blood mononuclear cells (PBMCs), collected before the second cycle of nivolumab. These receptors came from a human donor with classical Hodgkin lymphoma. CDR3s include the opening cysteine and the closing phenylalanine or tryptophan. The D gene is left open where the match is weak. Clone size is stated in some rows and not others, as once, few, many or a class when expanded.

NA TRBJ1-5 TRBV11-2 NA CASSFMGSGTDQPQHF TGTGCCAGCAGCTTTATGGGGTCAGGGACGGATCAGCCCCAGCATTTT
NA TRBJ2-3 TRBV7-6 TRBD1 CASSDPDRGLTDTQYF TGTGCCAGCAGCGACCCGGACAGGGGTCTCACAGATACGCAGTATTTT
once TRBJ1-5 TRBV19 TRBD1 CASSGTGNIYSNQPQHF TGTGCCAGTAGTGGGACAGGGAATATCTATAGCAATCAGCCCCAGCATTTT
NA TRBJ2-7 TRBV11-2 NA CASSSGHAAYEQYF TGTGCCAGCAGCTCGGGACATGCGGCCTACGAGCAGTACTTC
NA TRBJ1-2 TRBV10-3 NA CAISESSYRAHYGYTF TGTGCCATCAGTGAGTCAAGTTACCGGGCACACTATGGCTACACCTTC
NA TRBJ1-5 TRBV4-1 NA CASSLASSNQPQHF TGCGCCAGCAGTCTGGCATCTAGCAATCAGCCCCAGCATTTT
NA TRBJ2-3 TRBV19 NA CASSIGADTDTQYF TGTGCCAGTAGTATAGGAGCGGACACAGATACGCAGTATTTT
NA TRBJ2-7 TRBV11-2 NA CASSFRYRAGYEQYF TGTGCCAGCAGCTTCAGATACAGGGCTGGTTACGAGCAGTACTTC
NA TRBJ2-7 TRBV28 NA CASSLSLLEQYF TGTGCCAGCAGTTTAAGTCTACTGGAGCAGTACTTC
NA TRBJ1-1 TRBV5-1 NA CASSLRGSRAFF TGCGCCAGCAGCTTGCGGGGATCTAGAGCTTTCTTT
NA TRBJ1-1 TRBV29-1 NA CSVEVQGKNTEAFF TGCAGCGTTGAAGTCCAGGGAAAGAACACTGAAGCTTTCTTT
NA TRBJ1-1 TRBV7-9 NA CASSLASDMNTEAFF TGTGCCAGCAGCTTAGCGTCGGATATGAACACTGAAGCTTTCTTT
NA TRBJ2-7 TRBV5-4 NA CASSFPPGSGSYEQYF TGTGCCAGCAGCTTCCCGCCGGGGAGTGGCTCCTACGAGCAGTACTTC
NA TRBJ2-7 TRBV4-1 NA CASSQDWGTYYEQYF TGCGCCAGCAGCCAAGATTGGGGCACTTACTACGAGCAGTACTTC
NA TRBJ2-1 TRBV19 NA CASSISRSNHNEQFF TGTGCCAGTAGTATCTCCCGCTCAAACCACAATGAGCAGTTCTTC
once TRBJ1-1 TRBV21-1 NA CASSKALFQGTYTEAFF TGTGCCAGCAGCAAAGCGCTTTTCCAGGGTACGTACACTGAAGCTTTCTTT
NA TRBJ2-7 TRBV18 NA CASSLTTYEQYF TGTGCCAGCTCACTTACCACCTACGAGCAGTACTTC
NA TRBJ2-7 TRBV6-6 NA CASSAPGTAGREQYF TGTGCCAGCAGTGCCCCCGGGACGGCCGGTCGTGAGCAGTACTTC
once TRBJ2-7 TRBV28 TRBD2 CASSFPRTSGRRYGLEQYF TGTGCCAGCAGTTTCCCTCGGACTAGCGGGAGACGATACGGGCTCGAGCAGTACTTC
NA TRBJ2-3 TRBV11-2 NA CASSTPLGHPRADTQYF TGTGCCAGCAGCACCCCTCTAGGGCACCCGAGGGCGGATACGCAGTATTTT
NA TRBJ2-5 TRBV7-2 NA CASSLLEGWGETQYF TGTGCCAGCAGCTTACTCGAGGGATGGGGGGAGACCCAGTACTTC
NA TRBJ2-7 TRBV2 NA CASSDPVGSSYEQYF TGTGCCAGCAGTGATCCGGTAGGCAGCTCCTACGAGCAGTACTTC
once TRBJ1-5 TRBV27 NA CASSTYSNQPQHF TGTGCCAGCAGCACGTATAGCAATCAGCCCCAGCATTTT
NA TRBJ2-3 TRBV6-6 NA CASSFNLGSTDTQYF TGTGCCAGCAGTTTCAATTTGGGTAGCACAGATACGCAGTATTTT
NA TRBJ2-7 TRBV9 TRBD1 CASSVGGTGVDEQYF TGTGCCAGCAGCGTTGGGGGGACAGGGGTTGACGAGCAGTACTTC
NA TRBJ2-3 TRBV27 NA CASSGRRTQYF TGTGCCAGCAGTGGCAGACGTACGCAGTATTTT
few TRBJ2-7 TRBV5-8 TRBD2 CASSREGLSSYEQYF TGTGCCAGCAGCCGGGAGGGACTGAGCTCCTACGAGCAGTACTTC
once TRBJ2-5 TRBV4-1 TRBD1 CASSQVGTAQETQYF TGCGCCAGCAGCCAAGTGGGGACAGCTCAAGAGACCCAGTACTTC
NA TRBJ2-1 TRBV9 TRBD2 CASSEGASGRAYNEQFF TGTGCCAGCAGCGAGGGGGCCAGCGGGAGGGCCTACAATGAGCAGTTCTTC
NA TRBJ2-5 TRBV7-3 NA CASSLRGGGETQYF TGTGCCAGCAGCTTAAGAGGCGGCGGAGAGACCCAGTACTTC
once TRBJ2-1 TRBV9 NA CASSDQRRHPYNEQFF TGTGCCAGCAGCGACCAAAGACGGCATCCCTACAATGAGCAGTTCTTC
NA TRBJ1-2 TRBV6-6 NA CASSYRPNYGYTF TGTGCCAGCAGTTATCGGCCTAACTATGGCTACACCTTC
NA TRBJ2-3 TRBV25-1 TRBD2 CASSGTSGTDTQYF TGTGCCAGCAGCGGGACTAGCGGCACAGATACGCAGTATTTT
NA TRBJ2-7 TRBV19 TRBD1 CASSMPGQNYEQYF TGTGCCAGTAGTATGCCGGGACAGAACTACGAGCAGTACTTC
NA TRBJ2-2 TRBV6-1 NA CASSLQPSTGELFF TGTGCCAGCTCCTTGCAGCCGTCAACCGGGGAGCTGTTTTTT
NA TRBJ1-2 TRBV5-5 NA CASSLGGLYPGYTF TGTGCCAGCAGCTTAGGGGGACTTTATCCGGGCTACACCTTC
once TRBJ1-5 TRBV9 NA CASSPAGINQPQHF TGTGCCAGCAGCCCGGCGGGGATCAATCAGCCCCAGCATTTT